This entry concerns a single T cell receptor beta chain. Antigen: not known. This specimen belongs to a study of regulatory T cells in long-lasting Graves disease. The study's findings and limits: It was peripheral blood alone, not thyroid tissue, that was studied.

CDR3 regions were amplified by Arm-PCR using iRepertoire HTBI primers to build TCR beta libraries. TCRdb independently ran MiXCR on the multiplex PCR reads; one entry per CDR3 protein. Among nearly 350,000 distinct CDR3 sequences listed, less than 20% were seen once. The germline V and J ends were trimmed by 6 bases and 14 bases, with 19 bases remaining between them. This CDR3 is built from 13 residues. As to time point: persistent/refractory GD, antithyroid drugs over 5 years with positive TRAb. Extracted PBMC RNA gave rise to the TCR library. The rearrangement joins TRBV12-3 or TRBV12-4 to TRBJ1-4; D remains unclear. The sequenced sample was peripheral blood mononuclear cells (PBMCs), obtained when the disease was refractory, from a patient treated with antithyroid drugs. The TCR was taken from a female donor with Graves disease. The CDR3 loop is CASSHQLVDFLFF. The CDR3 DNA reads as TGTGCCAGCAGCCACCAGTTGGTGGATTTCCTGTTTTTT.